This T cell receptor (beta chain) appears in the sequencing data of a study of blood T cell repertoires in COVID-19. Study context: Acute-phase and convalescent COVID-19 samples originated in the United States, Italy and Spain. PBMCs, B-cell-depleted T cells, or T cells provided the cDNA or gDNA that made up the material.

This clone has only one observation. As processed by the authors: Amplifying reference gene primers gave estimates of nucleated cell counts. Assay used: immunoSEQ multiplex PCR; TCRdb lists only in-frame clones, some missing. From that table come the V and J calls and clone size; the DNA was used to work out D and trimming. The repertoire has roughly 180,000 clones, around 83% of them found once; the top ten carry about 3.6%. Categorization into cohorts depended on clinical history that participants reported. The sequenced sample was PBMCs or T cells enriched from blood (not recorded which). This TCR derives from a woman in her fifties or sixties in a cohort exposed to, infected with or recovered from COVID-19 (not recorded which).

Written as DNA, the CDR3 is TGTGCCAGCAGCTTGGTTGATGCCGGGTTTGGCTCCTATAATTCACCCCTCCACTTT. Translation gives CASSLVDAGFGSYNSPLHF. The chain employs TRBV5-5 and TRBJ1-6; D remains ambiguous. Germline V lookup: CDR1 SGHKS, CDR2 YYEKEE (reference sequence). The CDR3 loop spans 19 amino acids. The V and J ends lost 0 bases and 0 bases respectively, with 16 bases between them.